This T cell receptor (beta chain) was recovered during a study of CXCR3-negative and CXCR3-positive naive CD8 T cells. On this clonotype itself: Its matching antigen is unknown.

Carrying UMI labels, the TRB cDNA libraries were prepared through 5' RACE. With the 5' RACE reads reprocessed, TCRdb shows one record per CDR3 protein and no DNA. The specimen's table records tens of thousands of distinct CDR3 sequences. Study conclusions and caveats: More hydrophobic TRB CDR3s occurred in CXCR3-positive than in CXCR3-negative naive cells. Upon cryopreservation, CXCR3 expression partially decreased, and most assays used fresh PBMCs. Similar TRBV-TRBJ usage characterized naive CXCR3-negative and CXCR3-positive cells; memory cells differed. Memory CD8+ cells showed much lower diversity, while both naive subsets were comparably high.

The germline CDR1 and CDR2 sequences are SEHNR and FQNEAQ (reference sequence). The CDR3 sequence is 15 residues long. The sequenced sample was naive CXCR3+ CD8+ T cells from blood. Regarding subset: CD45RO-CCR7+CD27+CD95- naive CD8+ T cells expressing CXCR3 (TNR3+). The rearrangement links TRBV7-9 to TRBJ2-7. The clonotype comes from a human donor in good health. Some clones in this sample may be carry-over from other donors' samples. This CDR3 is CASSYSGLSSYERYF.